A single TCR beta chain is shown here with its context. Its antigen remains unidentified. CDR1 SEHNR and CDR2 FQNEAQ come from the germline V gene (reference sequence). The CDR3 is 16 amino acids. With UMI labels, 5' RACE was used to prepare the TRB cDNA libraries. TCRdb reanalyzed the 5' RACE reads and collapses them to one entry per CDR3 protein, without DNA. With some 120,000 distinct CDR3 sequences in the sample, the ten largest clones hold around 0.54%. These data come from a study of CXCR3-negative and CXCR3-positive naive CD8 T cells. Study-level results: Naive cells with CXCR3 showed TRB CDR3s that were more hydrophobic than those in CXCR3-negative naive cells.

What was sequenced was naive CXCR3+ CD8+ T cells from blood. Regarding subset: CD45RO-CCR7+CD27+CD95- naive CD8+ T cells expressing CXCR3 (TNR3+). This sequence originates from a human donor in good health. Some clones in this sample may be carry-over from other donors' samples. The chain joins TRBV7-9 to TRBJ2-5; TCRdb lists TRBD1, though no DNA is available to test this call. This chain's CDR3 is CASSSQAPGQQETQYF.